A selection of T cell receptor beta chains follows, all from one sample in a study of OX40 agonist ivuxolimab in advanced cancers. Profiled with immunoSEQ multiplex PCR; TCRdb holds only in-frame clones, not every one. This sample has roughly 80,000 clones, with around 84% found just once. This material consisted of CD4+ or CD8+ T cells sorted from blood, taken in a trial of the OX40 agonist ivuxolimab. These receptors originate from an adult with an advanced solid tumor such as melanoma, head and neck, liver or kidney cancer. CDR3s include the opening cysteine and the closing phenylalanine or tryptophan. A D gene is named only where the DNA matches it firmly. Rows may omit the clone size; those that give it use once, few, many or a size class.

V gene: TRBV5-1
clone size: -
J gene: TRBJ2-5
D gene: -
CDR3 length: 16
CDR3 protein: CASSLGETGTWEAQYF
CDR3 DNA: TGCGCCAGCAGCCTCGGTGAAACCGGGACCTGGGAGGCCCAGTACTTC

V gene: TRBV28
clone size: -
J gene: TRBJ1-1
D gene: -
CDR3 length: 13
CDR3 protein: CASSFDGGGEAFF
CDR3 DNA: TGTGCCAGCAGTTTTGATGGTGGCGGTGAAGCTTTCTTT

V gene: TRBV18
clone size: -
J gene: TRBJ1-5
D gene: -
CDR3 length: 16
CDR3 protein: CASSAQRINSNQPQHF
CDR3 DNA: TGTGCCAGCTCAGCACAAAGAATAAATAGCAATCAGCCCCAGCATTTT

V gene: TRBV7-4
clone size: -
J gene: TRBJ2-7
D gene: -
CDR3 length: 16
CDR3 protein: CASSLVGPRRSYEQYF
CDR3 DNA: TGTGCCAGCAGCTTAGTGGGTCCGAGGAGGTCCTACGAGCAGTACTTC

V gene: TRBV19
clone size: once
J gene: TRBJ1-6
D gene: -
CDR3 length: 17
CDR3 protein: CASKASGNPSYNSPLHF
CDR3 DNA: TGTGCCAGTAAAGCGTCTGGGAATCCGTCCTATAATTCACCCCTCCACTTT

V gene: TRBV28
clone size: -
J gene: TRBJ2-3
D gene: -
CDR3 length: 14
CDR3 protein: CASSPGGWTDTQYF
CDR3 DNA: TGTGCCAGCAGTCCAGGAGGATGGACAGATACGCAGTATTTT

V gene: TRBV7-3
clone size: -
J gene: TRBJ2-7
D gene: -
CDR3 length: 13
CDR3 protein: CASSLTDRYEQYF
CDR3 DNA: TGTGCCAGCAGTTTGACAGACCGTTACGAGCAGTACTTC

V gene: TRBV7-9
clone size: -
J gene: TRBJ1-1
D gene: -
CDR3 length: 16
CDR3 protein: CASSLDLGGVDTEAFF
CDR3 DNA: TGTGCCAGCAGCTTAGATTTAGGAGGGGTGGACACTGAAGCTTTCTTT

V gene: TRBV5-1
clone size: -
J gene: TRBJ2-5
D gene: TRBD2
CDR3 length: 15
CDR3 protein: CASGLAGGTQETQYF
CDR3 DNA: TGCGCCAGCGGACTAGCGGGGGGCACCCAAGAGACCCAGTACTTC

V gene: TRBV9
clone size: -
J gene: TRBJ2-7
D gene: -
CDR3 length: 15
CDR3 protein: CASSVEGGSPYEQYF
CDR3 DNA: TGTGCCAGCAGCGTAGAGGGGGGGAGTCCCTACGAGCAGTACTTC

V gene: TRBV9
clone size: -
J gene: TRBJ2-5
D gene: TRBD2
CDR3 length: 14
CDR3 protein: CASSPRLAPETQYF
CDR3 DNA: TGTGCCAGCAGCCCAAGACTAGCCCCAGAGACCCAGTACTTC

V gene: TRBV30
clone size: -
J gene: TRBJ1-4
D gene: -
CDR3 length: 13
CDR3 protein: CAYKGVSNEKLFF
CDR3 DNA: TGTGCCTATAAGGGGGTCTCTAATGAAAAACTGTTTTTT

V gene: TRBV7-9
clone size: -
J gene: TRBJ1-6
D gene: TRBD1
CDR3 length: 15
CDR3 protein: CASSPGTGVNSPLHF
CDR3 DNA: TGTGCCAGCAGCCCCGGGACAGGGGTTAATTCACCCCTCCACTTT

V gene: TRBV7-2
clone size: -
J gene: TRBJ2-3
D gene: -
CDR3 length: 15
CDR3 protein: CASSLGRGSTDTQYF
CDR3 DNA: TGTGCCAGCAGCTTAGGGCGGGGTAGCACAGATACGCAGTATTTT

V gene: TRBV2
clone size: -
J gene: TRBJ1-5
D gene: -
CDR3 length: 13
CDR3 protein: CASGRGGNQPQHF
CDR3 DNA: TGTGCCAGCGGTCGGGGGGGCAATCAGCCCCAGCATTTT

V gene: TRBV7-9
clone size: -
J gene: TRBJ2-7
D gene: TRBD2
CDR3 length: 14
CDR3 protein: CASSRTSGAYEQYF
CDR3 DNA: TGTGCCAGCAGCCGGACTAGCGGGGCCTACGAGCAGTACTTC

V gene: TRBV30
clone size: -
J gene: TRBJ2-2
D gene: -
CDR3 length: 12
CDR3 protein: CAGADNTGELFF
CDR3 DNA: TGTGCCGGGGCGGACAACACCGGGGAGCTGTTTTTT

V gene: TRBV4-2
clone size: once
J gene: TRBJ2-1
D gene: TRBD2
CDR3 length: 16
CDR3 protein: CASSQLMSGEHNEQFF
CDR3 DNA: TGTGCCAGCAGCCAATTGATGAGCGGGGAACACAATGAGCAGTTCTTC

V gene: TRBV4-1
clone size: -
J gene: TRBJ2-3
D gene: TRBD2
CDR3 length: 18
CDR3 protein: CASSQGPKLAGGRDTQYF
CDR3 DNA: TGCGCCAGCAGCCAAGGGCCCAAACTAGCGGGGGGTAGAGATACGCAGTATTTT

V gene: TRBV20-1
clone size: -
J gene: TRBJ1-1
D gene: -
CDR3 length: 11
CDR3 protein: CSALKGRAAFF
CDR3 DNA: TGCAGTGCCCTCAAGGGCAGGGCAGCTTTCTTT

V gene: TRBV19
clone size: -
J gene: TRBJ1-1
D gene: -
CDR3 length: 14
CDR3 protein: CASSSRVTNTEAFF
CDR3 DNA: TGTGCCAGTAGCTCCAGGGTTACAAACACTGAAGCTTTCTTT

V gene: TRBV11-2
clone size: -
J gene: TRBJ2-2
D gene: -
CDR3 length: 16
CDR3 protein: CASSLFVGGNTGELFF
CDR3 DNA: TGTGCCAGCAGCTTATTCGTTGGAGGGAACACCGGGGAGCTGTTTTTT

V gene: TRBV4-1
clone size: -
J gene: TRBJ1-3
D gene: -
CDR3 length: 16
CDR3 protein: CASSQGPASSGNTIYF
CDR3 DNA: TGCGCCAGCAGCCAAGGGCCAGCCAGCTCTGGAAACACCATATATTTT

V gene: TRBV2
clone size: -
J gene: TRBJ2-7
D gene: TRBD2
CDR3 length: 13
CDR3 protein: CASSRNEAGGSYF
CDR3 DNA: TGTGCCAGCAGCAGAAATGAGGCGGGGGGCTCTTACTTC

V gene: TRBV30
clone size: -
J gene: TRBJ2-5
D gene: -
CDR3 length: 14
CDR3 protein: CAWGSGTIQETQYF
CDR3 DNA: TGTGCCTGGGGGAGCGGGACAATACAAGAGACCCAGTACTTC

V gene: TRBV30
clone size: -
J gene: TRBJ2-7
D gene: -
CDR3 length: 13
CDR3 protein: CAWSLGAAYEQYF
CDR3 DNA: TGTGCCTGGAGTTTGGGGGCGGCCTACGAGCAGTACTTC

V gene: TRBV7-9
clone size: -
J gene: TRBJ1-3
D gene: -
CDR3 length: 12
CDR3 protein: CASSLESTSIYF
CDR3 DNA: TGTGCCAGCAGCTTAGAGAGCACGTCCATATATTTT

V gene: TRBV11-2
clone size: -
J gene: TRBJ1-4
D gene: TRBD1
CDR3 length: 15
CDR3 protein: CASSLVSGGNEKLFF
CDR3 DNA: TGTGCCAGCAGCTTAGTGTCAGGGGGAAATGAAAAACTGTTTTTT

V gene: TRBV19
clone size: once
J gene: TRBJ2-1
D gene: -
CDR3 length: 16
CDR3 protein: CASSIGKGRLSNEQFF
CDR3 DNA: TGTGCCAGTAGTATAGGTAAGGGCCGGTTATCCAATGAGCAGTTCTTC

V gene: TRBV7-6
clone size: -
J gene: TRBJ2-3
D gene: TRBD2
CDR3 length: 16
CDR3 protein: CASSFPLAGGGDTQYF
CDR3 DNA: TGTGCCAGCAGCTTCCCACTAGCGGGGGGCGGAGATACGCAGTATTTT

V gene: TRBV14
clone size: -
J gene: TRBJ2-2
D gene: -
CDR3 length: 15
CDR3 protein: CASSLAWGRTGELFF
CDR3 DNA: TGTGCCAGCAGCCTGGCGTGGGGTCGCACCGGGGAGCTGTTTTTT

V gene: TRBV5-1
clone size: -
J gene: TRBJ2-7
D gene: -
CDR3 length: 15
CDR3 protein: CASSLQGAVGGEQYF
CDR3 DNA: TGCGCCAGCAGCTTGCAAGGGGCCGTGGGGGGCGAGCAGTACTTC

V gene: TRBV4-1
clone size: -
J gene: TRBJ2-7
D gene: -
CDR3 length: 15
CDR3 protein: CASSQIGTAGREQYF
CDR3 DNA: TGCGCCAGCAGCCAAATAGGGACGGCCGGACGGGAGCAGTACTTC

V gene: TRBV5-4
clone size: -
J gene: TRBJ1-1
D gene: -
CDR3 length: 14
CDR3 protein: CASSLAGGWAEAFF
CDR3 DNA: TGTGCCAGCAGCTTGGCCGGCGGATGGGCTGAAGCTTTCTTT

V gene: TRBV9
clone size: -
J gene: TRBJ2-1
D gene: -
CDR3 length: 14
CDR3 protein: CASSATAFEQSPFF
CDR3 DNA: TGTGCCAGCAGCGCAACCGCCTTCGAGCAATCCCCGTTCTTC

V gene: TRBV11-2
clone size: once
J gene: TRBJ1-1
D gene: TRBD1
CDR3 length: 15
CDR3 protein: CASSSLRTGYTEAFF
CDR3 DNA: TGTGCCAGTTCTAGCCTCCGGACAGGGTACACTGAAGCTTTCTTT

V gene: TRBV30
clone size: -
J gene: TRBJ1-2
D gene: -
CDR3 length: 13
CDR3 protein: CAWSVAGYSGYTF
CDR3 DNA: TGTGCCTGGAGTGTAGCGGGGTACTCTGGCTACACCTTC

V gene: TRBV9
clone size: -
J gene: TRBJ1-1
D gene: -
CDR3 length: 16
CDR3 protein: CASSVAAGAQDTEAFF
CDR3 DNA: TGTGCCAGCAGCGTAGCTGCAGGGGCCCAGGACACTGAAGCTTTCTTT

V gene: TRBV30
clone size: -
J gene: TRBJ1-6
D gene: -
CDR3 length: 13
CDR3 protein: CAWSANRDSPLHF
CDR3 DNA: TGTGCCTGGAGCGCAAATAGGGATTCACCCCTCCACTTT

V gene: TRBV6-5
clone size: -
J gene: TRBJ1-2
D gene: TRBD1
CDR3 length: 13
CDR3 protein: CASTTDRVHGYTF
CDR3 DNA: TGTGCCAGCACCACGGACAGGGTCCATGGCTACACCTTC

V gene: TRBV2
clone size: -
J gene: TRBJ2-7
D gene: -
CDR3 length: 13
CDR3 protein: CASNTLSAGEQYF
CDR3 DNA: TGTGCCAGCAATACCCTATCCGCGGGGGAGCAGTACTTC

V gene: TRBV25-1
clone size: -
J gene: TRBJ2-5
D gene: -
CDR3 length: 14
CDR3 protein: CASSAQGGQETQYF
CDR3 DNA: TGTGCCAGCAGTGCCCAGGGGGGACAAGAGACCCAGTACTTC

V gene: TRBV13
clone size: -
J gene: TRBJ2-7
D gene: -
CDR3 length: 11
CDR3 protein: CASSSSYEQYF
CDR3 DNA: TGTGCCAGCAGCTCCTCCTACGAGCAGTACTTC

V gene: TRBV28
clone size: -
J gene: TRBJ1-2
D gene: -
CDR3 length: 10
CDR3 protein: CASSGSGYTF
CDR3 DNA: TGTGCCAGCAGCGGTTCCGGCTACACCTTC

V gene: TRBV4-1
clone size: -
J gene: TRBJ2-5
D gene: TRBD1
CDR3 length: 15
CDR3 protein: CASSQARGLGETQYF
CDR3 DNA: TGCGCCAGCAGCCAAGCCAGGGGGCTGGGAGAGACCCAGTACTTC